Following are 17 T cell receptor beta chains from one sample sequenced in a study of T cell responses to AZD1222 COVID-19 vaccine (dated by TCRdb to the early 2020s). The library relied on the immunoSEQ multiplex PCR assay. The table comes from immuneACCESS by way of TCRdb, which keeps in-frame sequences with V and J called. Part of the clones is missing from these tables; in studies checked, under half for an unresolved V gene and the rest for unknown reasons. In all, the sample holds under 150,000 clones, and approximately 94% of those were seen once. The ten largest clones capture roughly 2% of the sample. Explained via the paper, the time point label denotes: baseline before first vaccination. The sample consisted of peripheral blood, taken on day 0 of AZD1222 vaccination. The receptors were gathered from an adult in good health.

CDR3 bases: TGCGCCAGCAGCAAACCGGGACAGCTGAATGAAAAACTGTTTTTT. Translated: CASSKPGQLNEKLFF. The J gene is TRBJ1-4, the V gene TRBV5-1; the match to TRBD1 covers 7 bases. This CDR3 is built from 15 residues. V was pared by 4 bases and J by 5 bases, with 8 bases of the junction left unmatched. Germline loops: CDR1 SGHRS, CDR2 YFSETQ.

The chain has TRBV7-3 and TRBJ2-2, with 9 bases matching TRBD2. Germline V gene data show CDR1 as SGHTA and CDR2 as FQGTGA. V lost 2 bases to trimming and J lost 8 bases; unmatched junction nucleotides: 15. The CDR3 extends over 18 amino acids. This chain's CDR3 is CASSLSPEAGGPQGELFF. CDR3 DNA: TGTGCCAGCAGCTTATCCCCCGAGGCGGGAGGGCCCCAAGGGGAGCTGTTTTTT.

V gene TRBV5-1 combines with J gene TRBJ1-1; a possible D gene is TRBD1 (5 bases). This CDR3 spans 13 amino acids. Per the germline V gene, CDR1 is SGHRS and CDR2 is YFSETQ. The V end was cut by 0 bases, the J end by 8 bases, with 11 bases between. The CDR3 sequence is CASSLDVRGEAFF. The CDR3 DNA is TGCGCCAGCAGCTTGGATGTGCGGGGGGAAGCTTTCTTT.

This rearrangement joins TRBV6-6 to TRBJ2-3; no definite D call. Deletions cut 4 bases from V and 1 base from J, with 15 bases between. Germline V lookup: CDR1 MNHNY, CDR2 SVGAGI (reference sequence). The CDR3 spans 16 residues. The CDR3 protein is CASSCMTTSCTDTQYF. CDR3 sequence (DNA): TGTGCCAGCAGTTGCATGACCACCTCCTGCACAGATACGCAGTATTTT.

This chain uses TRBV9 with TRBJ2-1; 9 positions agree with TRBD1. The V segment lost 3 bases and the J segment 3 bases; nucleotides outside the gene matches: 4. This CDR3 contains 15 residues. The germline gives CDR1 SGDLS, CDR2 YYNGEE. The CDR3 coding sequence is TGTGCCAGCAGCGCGCTGACAGGGGGCTACAATGAGCAGTTCTTC. Amino acid sequence: CASSALTGGYNEQFF.

This clone was seen only once. This sequence joins TRBV4-1 and TRBJ2-2, with TRBD2 identical over 15 bases. The CDR3 extends over 16 amino acids. Germline values: CDR1 MGHRA, CDR2 YSYEKL. The junction had 2 bases not matched to a gene; V was cut back by 4 bases and J by 5 bases. The CDR3 region is CASSLGLAGGTGELFF. The CDR3 region has the DNA TGCGCCAGCAGCCTCGGACTAGCGGGGGGGACCGGGGAGCTGTTTTTT.

A single count supports this clone. The chain is built from TRBV30 and TRBJ2-3; tentative D call: TRBD2 (5 bases). Germline-derived CDR1 and CDR2 are GTSNPN and SVGIG (reference sequence). V shed 0 bases and J shed 2 bases, with 12 bases lying between them. CDR3 length: 15 residues. CDR3 residues: CAWSVSSVSTDTQYF. CDR3 nucleotides: TGTGCCTGGAGTGTAAGTAGCGTATCCACAGATACGCAGTATTTT.

The chain recombines TRBV30 with TRBJ2-5; 11 bases align to TRBD1. V shed 3 bases and J 2 bases; nucleotides not matched to a gene: 5. This CDR3 spans 15 amino acids. Germline CDR1 GTSNPN, CDR2 SVGIG (reference sequence). The CDR3 protein is CAWRGQGVGQETQYF. The DNA of the CDR3 is TGTGCCTGGAGGGGACAGGGGGTAGGGCAAGAGACCCAGTACTTC.

The chain combines TRBV5-6 with TRBJ2-7, with 12 nucleotides matching TRBD1. Trimming at V came to 4 bases and at J to 2 bases, leaving 10 bases not matched to a gene. The germline gives CDR1 SGHDT, CDR2 YYEEEE. The CDR3 is 17 amino acids. CDR3 amino acids: CASSAGTGGLRAYEQYF. DNA for the CDR3: TGTGCCAGCAGCGCCGGGACAGGGGGCTTGCGGGCCTACGAGCAGTACTTC.

The chain has TRBV19 and TRBJ2-7, with a tentative D call TRBD2 (6 bases). V was shortened by 10 bases and J by 2 bases, with 15 bases between the two germline ends. Germline V gives CDR1 LNHDA, CDR2 SQIVND (reference sequence). The CDR3 is 13 residues long. The CDR3 region is CATSPRTTYEQYF. The CDR3 coding sequence is TGTGCCACCAGCCCCAGGACTACCTACGAGCAGTACTTC. The full variable domain, with the rest looked up from reference TRBV19 and TRBJ2-7, is DGGITQSPKYLFRKEGQNVTLSCEQNLNHDAMYWYRQDPGQGLRLIYYSQIVNDFQKGDIAEGYSVSREKKESFPLTVTSAQKNPTAFYLCATSPRTTYEQYFGPGTRLTVT.

Only a few counts were recorded for this clone. The genes are TRBV7-2 and TRBJ2-7; the D is unclear. This CDR3 is 11 amino acids long. Germline CDR1 reads SGHTA; CDR2 reads FQGNSA. Trimming took 5 bases from V and 5 from J, leaving 7 bases between them. The CDR3 loop is CASSLLNEQYF. For the CDR3, the DNA is TGTGCCAGCAGCCTCCTCAACGAGCAGTACTTC.

The chain carries TRBV7-9 and TRBJ1-2; D is perhaps TRBD1 (6 bases). Between the trimmed V and J ends, which lost 5 bases and 2 bases, there was a span of 15 bases. The CDR3 has 15 residues. Germline CDR1 reads SEHNR; CDR2 reads FQNEAQ (reference sequence). The CDR3 here is CASSQQGGGNYGYTF. The CDR3 DNA reads as TGTGCCAGCAGCCAACAGGGAGGGGGGAACTATGGCTACACCTTC.

This clone has a single count. Here the CDR3 reads CASSGAGAQYNEQFF. In DNA form, the CDR3 reads TGTGCCAGCAGCGGAGCGGGGGCCCAATACAATGAGCAGTTCTTC. This chain uses TRBV11-1 with TRBJ2-1; 8 positions match TRBD2. Trimming took 5 bases from V and 4 from J; bases not matched to a gene: 7. Per the germline V gene, CDR1 is SGHAT and CDR2 is FQDESV (reference sequence). The CDR3 has 15 residues.

The V and J genes are TRBV21-1 and TRBJ2-1; the DNA was not used to check the table's D call, TRBD1. TRBV21-1 constitutes a pseudogene. This CDR3 is built from 21 residues. The CDR3 sequence: CASSKTPTWGTGGPSYNEQFF. In DNA, the CDR3 is TGTGCCAGCAGCAAAACCCCAACCTGGGGGACAGGGGGTCCCTCCTACAATGAGCAGTTCTTC.

This clone was observed a single time. V is TRBV30 and J is TRBJ1-1; D gene unclear. CDR1 is GTSNPN, CDR2 SVGIG, per germline (reference sequence). The germline V and J ends were trimmed by 2 bases and 2 bases, with 9 bases remaining between them. The CDR3 length is 13 residues. CDR3 sequence reads: CAWSLGANTEAFF. The CDR3 DNA sequence: TGTGCCTGGAGTCTCGGAGCTAACACTGAAGCTTTCTTT. Variable domain in full (rest from reference TRBV30 and TRBJ1-1): SQTIHQWPATLVQPVGSPLSLECTVEGTSNPNLYWYRQAAGRGLQLLFYSVGIGQISSEVPQNLSASRPQDRQFILSSKKLLLSDSGFYLCAWSLGANTEAFFGQGTRLTVV.

V gene TRBV15 combines with J gene TRBJ2-1; D not certain. V was clipped by 3 bases and J by 3 bases, with 12 bases between them. CDR3 length: 15 amino acids. The germline V gene has CDR1 LNHNV and CDR2 YYDKDF (reference sequence). The DNA of the CDR3 is TGTGCCACCAGCAGGAGCAAGTCAATCTACAATGAGCAGTTCTTC. Encoded protein: CATSRSKSIYNEQFF. The whole variable domain, filled in from reference TRBV15 and TRBJ2-1, reads DAMVIQNPRYQVTQFGKPVTLSCSQTLNHNVMYWYQQKSSQAPKLLFHYYDKDFNNEADTPDNFQSRRPNTSFCFLDIRSPGLGDTAMYLCATSRSKSIYNEQFFGPGTRLTVL.

The J gene is TRBJ2-1, the V gene TRBV5-6; D not certain. The length of the CDR3 is 12 residues. CDR1 is SGHDT and CDR2 is YYEEEE in the germline V gene. The V end lost 4 bases, the J end lost 8 bases, and 10 bases lay between the germline ends. This CDR3 reads CASSSYLYEQFF. For the CDR3, the DNA is TGTGCCAGCAGCAGTTACCTTTATGAGCAGTTCTTC.